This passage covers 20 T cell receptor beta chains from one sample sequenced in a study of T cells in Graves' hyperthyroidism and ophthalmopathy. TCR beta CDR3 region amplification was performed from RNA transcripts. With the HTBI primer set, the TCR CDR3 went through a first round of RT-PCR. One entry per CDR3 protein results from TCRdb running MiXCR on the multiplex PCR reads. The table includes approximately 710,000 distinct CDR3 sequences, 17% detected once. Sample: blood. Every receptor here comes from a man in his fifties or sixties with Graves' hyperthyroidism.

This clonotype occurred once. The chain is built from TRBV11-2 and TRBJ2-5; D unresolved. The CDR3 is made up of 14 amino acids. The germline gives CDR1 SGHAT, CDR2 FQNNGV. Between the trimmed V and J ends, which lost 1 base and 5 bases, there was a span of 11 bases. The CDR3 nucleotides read TGTGCCAGCAGCTTAGTAACCCCTCGGGAGACCCAGTACTTC. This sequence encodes CASSLVTPRETQYF.

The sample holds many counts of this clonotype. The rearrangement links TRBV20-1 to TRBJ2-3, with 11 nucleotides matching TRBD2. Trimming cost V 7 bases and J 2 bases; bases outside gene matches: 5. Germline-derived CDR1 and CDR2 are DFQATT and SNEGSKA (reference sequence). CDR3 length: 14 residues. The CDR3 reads CSGRLAGPTDTQYF. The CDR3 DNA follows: TGCAGTGGGAGACTAGCGGGACCCACAGATACGCAGTATTTT.

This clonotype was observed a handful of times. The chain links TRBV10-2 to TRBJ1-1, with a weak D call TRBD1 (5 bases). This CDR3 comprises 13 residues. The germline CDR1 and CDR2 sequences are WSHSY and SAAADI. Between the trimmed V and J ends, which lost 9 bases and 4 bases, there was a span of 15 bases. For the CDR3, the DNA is TGCGCCAGTGCAGTGGGACGGGGCACTGAAGCTTTCTTT. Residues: CASAVGRGTEAFF.

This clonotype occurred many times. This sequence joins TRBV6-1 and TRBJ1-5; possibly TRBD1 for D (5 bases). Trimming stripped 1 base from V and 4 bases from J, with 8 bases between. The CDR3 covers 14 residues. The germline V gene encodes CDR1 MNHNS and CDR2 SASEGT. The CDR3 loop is CASSEVAGNQPQHF. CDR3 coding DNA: TGTGCCAGCAGTGAAGTGGCAGGGAATCAGCCCCAGCATTTT.

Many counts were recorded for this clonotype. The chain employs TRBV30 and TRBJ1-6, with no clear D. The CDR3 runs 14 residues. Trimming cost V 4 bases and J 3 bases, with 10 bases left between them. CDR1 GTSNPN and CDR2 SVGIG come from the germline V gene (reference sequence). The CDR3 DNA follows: TGTGCCTGGAACGGAATAAACTATAATTCACCCCTCCACTTT. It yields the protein CAWNGINYNSPLHF.

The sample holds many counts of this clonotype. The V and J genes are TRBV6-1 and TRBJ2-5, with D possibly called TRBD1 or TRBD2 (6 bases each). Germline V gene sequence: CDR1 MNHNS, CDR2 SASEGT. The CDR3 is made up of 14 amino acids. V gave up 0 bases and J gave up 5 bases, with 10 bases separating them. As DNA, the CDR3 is TGTGCCAGCAGTGAAGCCCGAGGGGGGGAGACCCAGTACTTC. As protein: CASSEARGGETQYF.

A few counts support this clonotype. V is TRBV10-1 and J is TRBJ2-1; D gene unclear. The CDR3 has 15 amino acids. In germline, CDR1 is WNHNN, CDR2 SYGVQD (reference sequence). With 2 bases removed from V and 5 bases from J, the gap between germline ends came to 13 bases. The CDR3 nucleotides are TGCGCCAGCAGTGAGGGGGTAGCCGGTAACAATGAGCAGTTCTTC. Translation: CASSEGVAGNNEQFF.

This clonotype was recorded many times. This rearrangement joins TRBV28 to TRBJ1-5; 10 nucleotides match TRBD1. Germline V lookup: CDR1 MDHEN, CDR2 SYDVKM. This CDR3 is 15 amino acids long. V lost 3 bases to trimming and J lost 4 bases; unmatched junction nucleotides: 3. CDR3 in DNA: TGTGCCAGCAGTTTTACGGGACAGGGGAATCAGCCCCAGCATTTT. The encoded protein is CASSFTGQGNQPQHF.

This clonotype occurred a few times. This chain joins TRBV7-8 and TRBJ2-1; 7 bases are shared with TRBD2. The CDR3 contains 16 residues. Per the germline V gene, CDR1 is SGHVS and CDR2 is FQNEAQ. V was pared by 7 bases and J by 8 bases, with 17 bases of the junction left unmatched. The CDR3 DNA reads TGTGCCAGCATCCCCGGAAGGCTAGCGGAAGAGTATGAGCAGTTCTTC. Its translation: CASIPGRLAEEYEQFF.

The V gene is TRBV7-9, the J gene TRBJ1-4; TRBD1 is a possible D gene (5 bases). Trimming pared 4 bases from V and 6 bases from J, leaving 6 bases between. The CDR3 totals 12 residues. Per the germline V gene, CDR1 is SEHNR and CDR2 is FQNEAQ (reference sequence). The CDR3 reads CASSSQDEKLFF. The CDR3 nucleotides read TGTGCCAGCAGCTCACAGGATGAAAAACTGTTTTTT.

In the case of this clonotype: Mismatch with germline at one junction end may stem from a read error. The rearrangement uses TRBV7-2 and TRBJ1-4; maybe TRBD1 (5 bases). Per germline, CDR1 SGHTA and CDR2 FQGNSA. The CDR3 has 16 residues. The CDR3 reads CASSPRRGDPNERLFF. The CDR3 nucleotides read TGTGCCAGCAGCCCTCGGCGGGGGGACCCGAATGAAAGACTGTTTTTT.

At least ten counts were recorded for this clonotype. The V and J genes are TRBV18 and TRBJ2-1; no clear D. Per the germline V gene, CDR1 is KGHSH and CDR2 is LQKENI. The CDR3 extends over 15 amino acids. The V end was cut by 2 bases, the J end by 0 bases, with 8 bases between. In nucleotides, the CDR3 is TGTGCCAGCTCACCAAGTGATAGCTCCTACAATGAGCAGTTCTTC. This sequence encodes CASSPSDSSYNEQFF.

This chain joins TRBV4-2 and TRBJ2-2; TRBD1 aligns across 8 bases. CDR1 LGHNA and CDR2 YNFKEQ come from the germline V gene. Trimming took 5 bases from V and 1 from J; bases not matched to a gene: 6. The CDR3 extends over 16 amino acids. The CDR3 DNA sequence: TGTGCCAGCAGCGCCCAGACAGGGGAGAACACCGGGGAGCTGTTTTTT. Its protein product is CASSAQTGENTGELFF.

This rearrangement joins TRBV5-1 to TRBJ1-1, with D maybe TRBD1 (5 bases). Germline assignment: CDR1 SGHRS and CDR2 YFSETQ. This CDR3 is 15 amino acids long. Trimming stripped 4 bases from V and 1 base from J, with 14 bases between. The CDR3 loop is CASSTSTVPNTEAFF. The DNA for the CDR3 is TGCGCCAGCAGCACTTCGACAGTTCCGAACACTGAAGCTTTCTTT.

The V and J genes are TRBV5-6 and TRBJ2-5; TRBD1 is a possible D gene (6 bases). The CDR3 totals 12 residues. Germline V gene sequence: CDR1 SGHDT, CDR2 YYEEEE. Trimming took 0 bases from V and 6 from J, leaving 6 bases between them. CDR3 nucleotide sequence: TGTGCCAGCAGCTTGGGGGGGCAGACCCAGTACTTC. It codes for CASSLGGQTQYF.

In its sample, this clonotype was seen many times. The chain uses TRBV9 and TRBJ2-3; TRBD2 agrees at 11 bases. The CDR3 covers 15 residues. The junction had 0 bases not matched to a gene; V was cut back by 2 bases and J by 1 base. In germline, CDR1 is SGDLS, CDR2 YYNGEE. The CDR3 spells CASSVTSGGTDTQYF. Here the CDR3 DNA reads TGTGCCAGCAGCGTGACTAGCGGGGGCACAGATACGCAGTATTTT. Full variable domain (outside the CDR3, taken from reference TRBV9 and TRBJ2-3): DSGVTQTPKHLITATGQRVTLRCSPRSGDLSVYWYQQSLDQGLQFLIQYYNGEERAKGNILERFSAQQFPDLHSELNLSSLELGDSALYFCASSVTSGGTDTQYFGPGTRLTVL.

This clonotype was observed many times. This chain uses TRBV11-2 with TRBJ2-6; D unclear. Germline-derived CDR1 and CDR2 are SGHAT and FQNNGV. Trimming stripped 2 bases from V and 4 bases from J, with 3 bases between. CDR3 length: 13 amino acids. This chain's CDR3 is CASSLQGANVLTF. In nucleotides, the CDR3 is TGTGCCAGCAGCTTACAGGGGGCCAACGTCCTGACTTTC.

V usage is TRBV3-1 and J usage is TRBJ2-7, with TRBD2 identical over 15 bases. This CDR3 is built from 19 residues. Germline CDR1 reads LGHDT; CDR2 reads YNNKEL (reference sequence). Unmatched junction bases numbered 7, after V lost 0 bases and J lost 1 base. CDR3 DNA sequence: TGTGCCAGCAGCCAAGATCTCGGACTAGCGGGAGGGCAGTCCTACGAGCAGTACTTC. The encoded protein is CASSQDLGLAGGQSYEQYF.

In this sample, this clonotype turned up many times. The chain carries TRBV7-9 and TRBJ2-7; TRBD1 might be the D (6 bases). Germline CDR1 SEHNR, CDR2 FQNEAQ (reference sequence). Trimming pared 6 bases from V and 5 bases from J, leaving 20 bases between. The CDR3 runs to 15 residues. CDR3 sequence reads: CASRKIPGARDEQYF. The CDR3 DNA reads TGTGCCAGCAGAAAGATACCAGGGGCTCGGGACGAGCAGTACTTC.

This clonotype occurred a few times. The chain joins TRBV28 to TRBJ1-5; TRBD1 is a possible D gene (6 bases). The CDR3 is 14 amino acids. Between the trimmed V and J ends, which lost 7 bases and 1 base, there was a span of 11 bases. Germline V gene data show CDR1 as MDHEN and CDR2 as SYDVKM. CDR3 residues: CASTLGGSNQPQHF. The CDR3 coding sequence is TGTGCCAGCACCCTAGGGGGAAGCAATCAGCCCCAGCATTTT.